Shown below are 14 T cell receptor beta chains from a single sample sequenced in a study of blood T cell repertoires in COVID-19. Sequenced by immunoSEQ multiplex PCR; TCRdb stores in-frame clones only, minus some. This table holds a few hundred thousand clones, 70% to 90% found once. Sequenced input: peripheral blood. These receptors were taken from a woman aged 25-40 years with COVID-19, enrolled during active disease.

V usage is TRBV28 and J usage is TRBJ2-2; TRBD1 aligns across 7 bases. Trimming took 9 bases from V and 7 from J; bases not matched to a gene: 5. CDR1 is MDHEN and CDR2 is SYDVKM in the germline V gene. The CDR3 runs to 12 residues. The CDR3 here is CASRGLGGELFF. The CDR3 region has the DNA TGTGCCAGTAGGGGGCTTGGCGGGGAGCTGTTTTTT.

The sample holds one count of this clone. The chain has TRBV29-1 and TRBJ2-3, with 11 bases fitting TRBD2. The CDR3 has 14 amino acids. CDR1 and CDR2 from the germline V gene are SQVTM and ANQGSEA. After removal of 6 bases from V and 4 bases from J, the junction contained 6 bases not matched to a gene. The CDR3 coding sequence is TGCAGCGTCCCGCTAGCGGGAGGCCCAGATACGCAGTATTTT. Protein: CSVPLAGGPDTQYF.

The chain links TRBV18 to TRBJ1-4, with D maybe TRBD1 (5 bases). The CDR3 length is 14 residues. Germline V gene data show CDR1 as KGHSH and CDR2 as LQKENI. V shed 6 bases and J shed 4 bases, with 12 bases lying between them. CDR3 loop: CASSTTDRNEKLFF. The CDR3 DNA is TGTGCCAGCTCTACGACAGACCGTAATGAAAAACTGTTTTTT.

CDR3 nucleotides: TGTGCCAGCTCACCACCGGGACAGGGTGTAAATGAGCAGTTCTTC. Protein product: CASSPPGQGVNEQFF. The V and J genes are TRBV18 and TRBJ2-1; TRBD1 matches 9 bases. Unmatched junction bases numbered 4, after V lost 0 bases and J lost 7 bases. CDR1 KGHSH and CDR2 LQKENI come from the germline V gene. The CDR3 totals 15 residues.

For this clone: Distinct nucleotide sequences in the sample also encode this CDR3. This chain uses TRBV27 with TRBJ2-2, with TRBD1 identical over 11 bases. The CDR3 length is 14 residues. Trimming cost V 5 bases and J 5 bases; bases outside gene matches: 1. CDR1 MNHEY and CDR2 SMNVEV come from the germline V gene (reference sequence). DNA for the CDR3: TGTGCCAGCAGTAGGGACAGGGGGACCGGGGAGCTGTTTTTT. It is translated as CASSRDRGTGELFF.

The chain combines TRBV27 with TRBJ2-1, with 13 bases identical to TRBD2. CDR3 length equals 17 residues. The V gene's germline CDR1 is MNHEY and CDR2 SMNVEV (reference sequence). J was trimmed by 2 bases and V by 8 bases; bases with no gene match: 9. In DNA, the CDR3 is TGTGCCAGCGGGAGAGGGACTAGCGGGACTCCCTACAATGAGCAGTTCTTC. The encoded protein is CASGRGTSGTPYNEQFF.

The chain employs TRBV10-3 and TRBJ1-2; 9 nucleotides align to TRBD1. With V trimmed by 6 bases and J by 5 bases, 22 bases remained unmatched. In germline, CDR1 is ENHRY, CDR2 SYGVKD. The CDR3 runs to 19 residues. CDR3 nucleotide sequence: TGTGCCATCAGCGGGGGGCCACCGGGACAGGGCCCGCGAGGGTATGGCTACACCTTC. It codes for CAISGGPPGQGPRGYGYTF.

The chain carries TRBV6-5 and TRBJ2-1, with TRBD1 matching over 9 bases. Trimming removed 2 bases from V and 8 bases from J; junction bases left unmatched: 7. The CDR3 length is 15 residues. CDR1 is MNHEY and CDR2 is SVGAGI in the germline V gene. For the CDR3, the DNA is TGTGCCAGCAGTTACACAGCCGGGACAGGGCATGAGCAGTTCTTC. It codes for CASSYTAGTGHEQFF.

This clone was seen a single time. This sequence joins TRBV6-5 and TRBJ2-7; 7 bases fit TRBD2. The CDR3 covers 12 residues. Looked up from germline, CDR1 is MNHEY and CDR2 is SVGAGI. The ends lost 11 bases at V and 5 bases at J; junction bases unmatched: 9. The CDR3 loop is CAGARGDHEQYV. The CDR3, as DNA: TGTGCCGGGGCTCGGGGGGACCACGAGCAGTACGTC.

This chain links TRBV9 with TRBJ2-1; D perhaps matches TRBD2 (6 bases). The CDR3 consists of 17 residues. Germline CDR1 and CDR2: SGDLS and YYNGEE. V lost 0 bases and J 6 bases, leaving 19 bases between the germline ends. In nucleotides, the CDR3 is TGTGCCAGCAGCGTAGGCCCTAGCGTTGATTTTTTCAATGAGCAGTTCTTC. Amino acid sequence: CASSVGPSVDFFNEQFF.

The CDR3 bases are TGTGCCAGCAGCCCCTGGGCGTCCGGGGGGCAAGAGACCCAGTACTTC. Protein sequence: CASSPWASGGQETQYF. The V gene is TRBV7-2, the J gene TRBJ2-5; 7 positions match TRBD2. The germline V gene encodes CDR1 SGHTA and CDR2 FQGNSA. V was clipped by 5 bases and J by 2 bases; unmatched bases: 11. This CDR3 comprises 16 residues. Combining the CDR3 with reference TRBV7-2 and TRBJ2-5 gives the whole variable domain GAGVSQSPSNKVTEKGKDVELRCDPISGHTALYWYRQSLGQGLEFLIYFQGNSAPDKSGLPSDRFSAERTGGSVSTLTIQRTQQEDSAVYLCASSPWASGGQETQYFGPGTRLLVL.

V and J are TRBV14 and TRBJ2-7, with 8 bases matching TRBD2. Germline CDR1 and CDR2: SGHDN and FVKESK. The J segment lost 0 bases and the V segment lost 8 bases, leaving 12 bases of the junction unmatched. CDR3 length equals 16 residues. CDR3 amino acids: CASREGRSITSYEQYV. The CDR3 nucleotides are TGTGCCAGCCGGGAGGGCCGGTCCATAACCTCCTACGAGCAGTACGTC.

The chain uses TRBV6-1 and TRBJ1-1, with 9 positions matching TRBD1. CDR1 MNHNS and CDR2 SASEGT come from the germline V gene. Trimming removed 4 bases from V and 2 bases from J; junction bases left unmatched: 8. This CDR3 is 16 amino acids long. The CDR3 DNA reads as TGTGCCAGCAGTGGCTGGACAGGGGCGATAAACACTGAAGCTTTCTTT. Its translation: CASSGWTGAINTEAFF.

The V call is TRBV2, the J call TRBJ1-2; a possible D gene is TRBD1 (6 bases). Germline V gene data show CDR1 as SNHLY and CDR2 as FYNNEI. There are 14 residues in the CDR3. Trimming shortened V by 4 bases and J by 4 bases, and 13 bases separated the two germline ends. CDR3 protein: CASSAGTPIYGYTF. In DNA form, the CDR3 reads TGTGCCAGCAGTGCCGGGACACCTATCTATGGCTACACCTTC. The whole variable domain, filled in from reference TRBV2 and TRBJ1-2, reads EPEVTQTPSHQVTQMGQEVILRCVPISNHLYFYWYRQILGQKVEFLVSFYNNEISEKSEIFDDQFSVERPDGSNFTLKIRSTKLEDSAMYFCASSAGTPIYGYTFGSGTRLTVV.